Listed below are T cell receptor beta chains from one sample, sequenced in a study of cytomegalovirus exposure and HLA in healthy donors. Generated by immunoSEQ multiplex PCR, the TCRdb table keeps only in-frame clones and is missing some. The repertoire includes over 60,000 clones, roughly 76% of them detected once, and over 2.5% sits in the top ten. The sample taken for sequencing was PBMCs. The receptors derive from a young man in good health and CMV-seronegative. Both conserved end residues are part of each CDR3. D genes are given only for firm matches. Size is omitted from some rows. Given values are once, few, many or a class for expanded clones.

d_call: -; j_call: TRBJ2-5; clone_size: -; v_call: TRBV7-2; cdr3_aa: CASSFRQLQETQYF; cdr3_nt: TGTGCCAGCAGCTTTCGACAGTTGCAAGAGACCCAGTACTTC
d_call: -; j_call: TRBJ1-3; clone_size: -; v_call: TRBV28; cdr3_aa: CASSLTAGNTIYF; cdr3_nt: TGTGCCAGCAGTTTGACAGCTGGAAACACCATATATTTT
d_call: -; j_call: TRBJ2-7; clone_size: few; v_call: TRBV7-8; cdr3_aa: CASSLTGNYEQYF; cdr3_nt: TGTGCCAGCAGCTTAACAGGGAACTACGAGCAGTACTTC
d_call: -; j_call: TRBJ2-7; clone_size: -; v_call: TRBV30; cdr3_aa: CAWSVPGVHYEQYF; cdr3_nt: TGTGCCTGGAGTGTACCAGGGGTCCACTACGAGCAGTACTTC
d_call: TRBD1; j_call: TRBJ2-1; clone_size: -; v_call: TRBV7-3; cdr3_aa: CASSLLPTGTGYNEQFF; cdr3_nt: TGTGCCAGCAGCTTATTACCGACCGGGACAGGCTACAATGAGCAGTTCTTC
d_call: TRBD1; j_call: TRBJ2-5; clone_size: once; v_call: TRBV19; cdr3_aa: CASEGTDQETQYF; cdr3_nt: TGTGCCTCAGAAGGGACAGATCAAGAGACCCAGTACTTC
d_call: -; j_call: TRBJ2-2; clone_size: few; v_call: TRBV28; cdr3_aa: CASSLQTVSSNTGELFF; cdr3_nt: TGTGCCAGCAGTTTACAGACAGTCAGTTCTAACACCGGGGAGCTGTTTTTT
d_call: TRBD1; j_call: TRBJ1-3; clone_size: -; v_call: TRBV5-6; cdr3_aa: CASRRGQAGNTIYF; cdr3_nt: TGTGCCAGCAGACGTGGACAGGCCGGAAACACCATATATTTT
d_call: TRBD2; j_call: TRBJ2-3; clone_size: -; v_call: TRBV6-4; cdr3_aa: CASSPTSGPTDTQYF; cdr3_nt: TGTGCCAGCAGTCCGACTAGCGGGCCCACAGATACGCAGTATTTT
d_call: -; j_call: TRBJ2-5; clone_size: -; v_call: TRBV2; cdr3_aa: CASRPMTGRQETQYF; cdr3_nt: TGTGCCAGCAGGCCGATGACAGGGAGGCAAGAGACCCAGTACTTC